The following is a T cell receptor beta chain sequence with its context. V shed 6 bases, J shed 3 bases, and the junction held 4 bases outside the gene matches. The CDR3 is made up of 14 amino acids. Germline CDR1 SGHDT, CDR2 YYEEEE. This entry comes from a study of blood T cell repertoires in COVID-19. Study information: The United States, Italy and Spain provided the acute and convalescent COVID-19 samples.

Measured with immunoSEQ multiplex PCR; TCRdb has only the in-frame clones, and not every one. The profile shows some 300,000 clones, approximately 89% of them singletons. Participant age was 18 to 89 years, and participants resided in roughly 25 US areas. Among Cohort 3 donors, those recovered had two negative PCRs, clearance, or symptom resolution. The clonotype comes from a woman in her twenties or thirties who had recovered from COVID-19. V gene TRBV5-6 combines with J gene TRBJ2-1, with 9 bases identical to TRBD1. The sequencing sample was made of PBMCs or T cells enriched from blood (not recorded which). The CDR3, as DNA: TGTGCCAGCAAAGGGACAGGGCTCTACAATGAGCAGTTCTTC. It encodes CASKGTGLYNEQFF.